This passage covers 22 T cell receptor beta chains from one sample sequenced in a study of radiotherapy plus CTLA-4 blockade in lung cancer. Profiled with immunoSEQ multiplex PCR; TCRdb holds only in-frame clones, not every one. The sample has tens of thousands of clones; around 79% are singletons. The sample was peripheral blood, taken from a patient treated with radiotherapy plus ipilimumab. The receptors derive from a human donor with non-small cell lung cancer who had a complete response to radiotherapy plus ipilimumab.

This chain joins TRBV7-2 and TRBJ2-2, with D possibly being TRBD2 (7 bases). CDR1 and CDR2 (germline): SGHTA, FQGNSA. The V end lost 3 bases, the J end lost 5 bases, and 13 bases lay between the germline ends. The CDR3 contains 15 residues. The DNA of the CDR3 is TGTGCCAGCAGCTTTGGGGGGGCCGGGACCGGGGAGCTGTTTTTT. This sequence encodes CASSFGGAGTGELFF.

CDR3 nucleotide sequence: TGTGCTAGTGGTACGGGGTACATTGCGAGCGAGCAGTACTTC. As protein: CASGTGYIASEQYF. This chain joins TRBV12-5 and TRBJ2-7; D is perhaps TRBD2 (5 bases). CDR3 length equals 14 residues. CDR1 and CDR2 from the germline V gene are LGHNT and FRNRAP. Between the trimmed V and J ends, which lost 5 bases and 6 bases, there was a span of 17 bases.

The V and J genes are TRBV29-1 and TRBJ2-5; 12 bases agree with TRBD1. V dropped 3 bases and J dropped 4; count of bases not matched to a gene: 6. The CDR3 spans 15 residues. Germline CDR1 reads SQVTM; CDR2 reads ANQGSEA. Here the CDR3 reads CSVDLRDRGLETQYF. The CDR3 nucleotides are TGCAGCGTTGATTTGCGGGACAGGGGGCTAGAGACCCAGTACTTC.

Regarding this clone: Within the sample, other DNA sequences also encode this same CDR3. The chain uses TRBV5-1 and TRBJ2-7; D might be TRBD2 (5 bases). CDR3 length equals 12 residues. V was pared by 4 bases and J by 3 bases, with 8 bases between. The germline CDR1 and CDR2 sequences are SGHRS and YFSETQ. The CDR3 DNA reads as TGCGCCAGCAGCCTGGGAGACTACGAGCAGTACTTC. Amino acid sequence: CASSLGDYEQYF.

V gene TRBV9 combines with J gene TRBJ2-3; 8 nucleotides line up with TRBD1. CDR1 and CDR2 (germline): SGDLS, YYNGEE. The CDR3 has 16 residues. V was clipped by 0 bases and J by 4 bases; unmatched bases: 7. CDR3 sequence reads: CASSVVGQVNPDTQYF. The CDR3 bases are TGTGCCAGCAGCGTAGTGGGACAGGTGAATCCAGATACGCAGTATTTT.

J is TRBJ2-7 and V is TRBV6-6; 10 bases line up with TRBD2. The J segment lost 7 bases and the V segment lost 6 bases, leaving 12 bases of the junction unmatched. The CDR3 consists of 15 residues. Looked up from germline, CDR1 is MNHNY and CDR2 is SVGAGI (reference sequence). CDR3 in DNA: TGTGCCAGCAGGGGGAGGCTAGCGGGAGTTTATGAGCAGTACGTC. This translates into CASRGRLAGVYEQYV.

This clone is a singleton in its sample. The V gene is TRBV7-2, the J gene TRBJ2-7; 13 bases align to TRBD2. V lost 5 bases, J lost 5 bases, and 9 bases stayed unmatched. The CDR3 is 16 amino acids. Germline V gene lookup returns CDR1 SGHTA and CDR2 FQGNSA. The chain's CDR3 is CASSAQGLAGVHEQYV. Written as DNA, the CDR3 is TGTGCCAGCAGCGCACAAGGACTAGCGGGAGTCCACGAGCAGTACGTC.

V and J are TRBV6-1 and TRBJ2-3; D might be TRBD2 (6 bases). CDR1 is MNHNS, CDR2 SASEGT, per germline. V dropped 4 bases and J dropped 5 bases, with 16 bases sitting between them. There are 15 residues in the CDR3. CDR3 nucleotides: TGTGCCAGCAGTGTATCTGGTCCGGGACTAGATACGCAGTATTTT. It specifies CASSVSGPGLDTQYF.

This chain links TRBV27 with TRBJ2-1; TRBD1 matches at 12 bases. In germline, CDR1 is MNHEY, CDR2 SMNVEV (reference sequence). This CDR3 is 15 amino acids long. V shed 3 bases, J shed 9 bases, and the junction held 6 bases outside the gene matches. The CDR3 reads CASSLKGTGGSEQFF. DNA for the CDR3: TGTGCCAGCAGTTTGAAGGGGACAGGGGGCAGTGAGCAGTTCTTC.

This chain uses TRBV18 with TRBJ1-1; 9 bases map to TRBD1. This CDR3 is built from 15 residues. V was pared by 8 bases and J by 1 base, with 8 bases of the junction left unmatched. In germline, CDR1 is KGHSH, CDR2 LQKENI. Here the CDR3 DNA reads TGTGCCAGCCCAGACACAGGGGGCAGGAACACTGAAGCTTTCTTT. It yields the protein CASPDTGGRNTEAFF.

This clone came up once. The chain is built from TRBV13 and TRBJ2-5; 7 bases match TRBD1. Losses at the gene ends were 6 bases for V and 1 base for J; bases not matched to a gene: 8. The CDR3 is 15 residues long. CDR1 and CDR2 from the germline V gene are PRHDT and FYEKMQ (reference sequence). CDR3 protein: CASSFQGEIQETQYF. The CDR3 DNA is TGTGCCAGCAGTTTCCAGGGGGAGATCCAAGAGACCCAGTACTTC.

V gene TRBV30 combines with J gene TRBJ1-2; a weak D match, TRBD1 (5 bases). The CDR3 is made up of 12 amino acids. Germline V CDR1 and CDR2: GTSNPN, SVGIG (reference sequence). The V end was cut by 2 bases, the J end by 7 bases, with 11 bases between. DNA of the CDR3: TGTGCCTGGAGTCGGGGGTACGGTGGCTACACCTTC. It codes for CAWSRGYGGYTF. Full variable domain (rest looked up from reference TRBV30 and TRBJ1-2): SQTIHQWPATLVQPVGSPLSLECTVEGTSNPNLYWYRQAAGRGLQLLFYSVGIGQISSEVPQNLSASRPQDRQFILSSKKLLLSDSGFYLCAWSRGYGGYTFGSGTRLTVV.

The chain combines TRBV7-9 with TRBJ2-1; tentative D call: TRBD2 (5 bases). V was shortened by 7 bases and J by 6 bases, with 19 bases between the two germline ends. The CDR3 has 15 residues. The V gene's germline CDR1 is SEHNR and CDR2 FQNEAQ (reference sequence). The CDR3 DNA is TGTGCCAGCACTCGTGAGGGCCGAGGTTCCAATGAGCAGTTCTTC. Its translation: CASTREGRGSNEQFF. Using reference TRBV7-9 and TRBJ2-1 for the parts outside the CDR3, the full variable domain is DTGVSQNPRHKITKRGQNVTFRCDPISEHNRLYWYRQTLGQGPEFLTYFQNEAQLEKSRLLSDRFSAERPKGSFSTLEIQRTEQGDSAMYLCASTREGRGSNEQFFGPGTRLTVL.

This clone came up once. Within the sample, other DNA sequences also encode this same CDR3. The chain recombines TRBV7-2 with TRBJ1-5; 9 positions agree with TRBD1. V was clipped by 5 bases and J by 7 bases; unmatched bases: 9. This CDR3 contains 15 residues. Germline V gene lookup returns CDR1 SGHTA and CDR2 FQGNSA. This CDR3 is CASSLGQGIGQPQHF. The CDR3 bases are TGTGCCAGCAGCCTGGGACAGGGTATAGGCCAGCCCCAGCATTTT.

V gene TRBV7-9 combines with J gene TRBJ2-7, with TRBD2 as a possible D gene (6 bases). V was shortened by 2 bases and J by 4 bases, with 15 bases between the two germline ends. Germline loops: CDR1 SEHNR, CDR2 FQNEAQ (reference sequence). The CDR3 has 15 amino acids. This chain's CDR3 is CASSLPRTNQYEQYF. In DNA form, the CDR3 reads TGTGCCAGCAGCTTACCCCGGACTAACCAATACGAGCAGTACTTC.

V is TRBV28 and J is TRBJ1-1, with TRBD1 matching 7 bases. The germline V gene has CDR1 MDHEN and CDR2 SYDVKM. There are 16 residues in the CDR3. Trimming took 3 bases from V and 5 from J; bases not matched to a gene: 12. The CDR3 is CASSFFRPQGWTEAFF. CDR3 coding DNA: TGTGCCAGCAGTTTCTTTCGCCCACAGGGGTGGACTGAAGCTTTCTTT.

In its sample, this clone was seen a few times. The V gene is TRBV15, the J gene TRBJ2-3, with 9 bases matching TRBD1. The CDR3 loop spans 15 amino acids. V lost 4 bases to trimming and J lost 6 bases; unmatched junction nucleotides: 8. The V gene's germline CDR1 is LNHNV and CDR2 YYDKDF (reference sequence). This CDR3 is CATSKGGQGSDTQYF. As DNA, the CDR3 is TGTGCCACCAGCAAAGGGGGACAGGGTTCCGATACGCAGTATTTT. Full variable domain (outside the CDR3, taken from reference TRBV15 and TRBJ2-3): DAMVIQNPRYQVTQFGKPVTLSCSQTLNHNVMYWYQQKSSQAPKLLFHYYDKDFNNEADTPDNFQSRRPNTSFCFLDIRSPGLGDTAMYLCATSKGGQGSDTQYFGPGTRLTVL.

V and J are TRBV25-1 and TRBJ2-1, with 12 bases that match TRBD2. The CDR3 runs to 17 residues. Trimming at V came to 5 bases and at J to 3 bases, leaving 8 bases not matched to a gene. Per germline, CDR1 MGHDK and CDR2 SYGVNS. The CDR3 protein is CASSKTSGRLYYNEQFF. DNA for the CDR3: TGTGCCAGCAGTAAAACTAGCGGGAGGCTGTACTACAATGAGCAGTTCTTC. The full variable domain, in which reference TRBV25-1 and TRBJ2-1 provide the parts outside the CDR3, is EADIYQTPRYLVIGTGKKITLECSQTMGHDKMYWYQQDPGMELHLIHYSYGVNSTEKGDLSSESTVSRIRTEHFPLTLESARPSHTSQYLCASSKTSGRLYYNEQFFGPGTRLTVL.

The chain carries TRBV5-8 and TRBJ2-7, with D possibly TRBD1 on 5 matching bases. Trimming stripped 1 base from V and 3 bases from J, with 8 bases between. The CDR3 is 13 amino acids. CDR1 and CDR2 (germline): SGHTS, YDEGEE. CDR3 sequence: CASSLRTSYEQYF. Written as DNA, the CDR3 is TGTGCCAGCAGCTTGAGGACAAGCTACGAGCAGTACTTC. Supplemented by reference TRBV5-8 and TRBJ2-7, the full variable domain reads EAGVTQSPTHLIKTRGQQATLRCSPISGHTSVYWYQQALGLGLQFLLWYDEGEERNRGNFPPRFSGRQFPNYSSELNVNALELEDSALYLCASSLRTSYEQYFGPGTRLTVT.

The chain carries TRBV7-2 and TRBJ1-4; TRBD1 agrees at 8 bases. Germline loops: CDR1 SGHTA, CDR2 FQGNSA. V lost 6 bases and J lost 7; bases outside the gene matches: 10. The CDR3 has 15 residues. The CDR3 bases are TGTGCCAGCAGTACACGACAGGGGACCAGTGAAAAACTGTTTTTT. Protein product: CASSTRQGTSEKLFF.

This chain uses TRBV5-4 with TRBJ2-5, with 10 nucleotides matching TRBD1. Germline V gene data show CDR1 as SGHNT and CDR2 as YYREEE (reference sequence). The CDR3 sequence is 15 residues long. V lost 4 bases and J lost 1; bases outside the gene matches: 4. The CDR3 DNA follows: TGTGCCAGCAGCCCGGGACAGGGGCTCCAAGAGACCCAGTACTTC. Protein sequence: CASSPGQGLQETQYF. Filled out from reference TRBV5-4 and TRBJ2-5, the complete variable domain reads ETGVTQSPTHLIKTRGQQVTLRCSSQSGHNTVSWYQQALGQGPQFIFQYYREEENGRGNFPPRFSGLQFPNYSSELNVNALELDDSALYLCASSPGQGLQETQYFGPGTRLLVL.

The chain has TRBV5-1 and TRBJ2-3; 9 bases align to TRBD1. Germline lookup yields CDR1 SGHRS and CDR2 YFSETQ. There are 14 residues in the CDR3. V lost 4 bases to trimming and J lost 6 bases; unmatched junction nucleotides: 6. The CDR3 DNA sequence: TGCGCCAGCAGCCCGGGGGGACAGGGTGATACGCAGTATTTT. It encodes CASSPGGQGDTQYF.